The present T cell receptor (beta chain) was sequenced within a study of CD8+ T cells in alopecia areata (dated by TCRdb to the late 2010s). Regarding the complete study: The treated patients took part in an open-label pilot trial in which moderate-to-severe alopecia areata was treated with oral tofacitinib at 5 to 10 mg twice daily. Patients stayed on tofacitinib for 6 to 18 months and then had 6 months of follow-up off drug so that delayed response and recurrence could be assessed. The SALT score, which quantifies the percentage of affected scalp surface area, was used to measure disease severity in treated patients. The study used high-throughput TCRbeta sequencing to examine T cell clonal expansion in alopecia areata, in both the C3H/HeJ mouse model and human patients. Human TCRbeta sequencing covered scalp tissue and sorted CD4+ and CD8+ peripheral blood T cells from patchy and totalis/universalis alopecia areata patients and healthy controls. Tofacitinib-treated patients had biopsies at baseline and at 4 and 24 weeks of treatment, with a later scalp biopsy in several patients. Clonality in the scalp was compared among normal scalp (n=4), patchy alopecia areata scalp (n=8), and alopecia totalis/universalis scalp (n=8). RNA was obtained with the PAXgene miRNA kit for fixed scalp, the miRNeasy kit for PBMCs, and the RNeasy kit for mouse skin. TCRbeta CDR3 regions were amplified by immunoSEQ multiplex PCR using 35 Vbeta forward and 13 Jbeta reverse primers.

Overall study results and their limits: Unlike mouse skin, where gammadelta T cells dominate, normal human skin contains resident alphabeta T cells that get sequenced too, which complicates analysis of the scalp TCR repertoire. Shared TCR sequences between patients were less evident than in mice, which may be partly attributable to HLA diversity in the patient population. During tofacitinib treatment, many expanded lesional clones remained in scalp and blood, and this persistence may partly explain relapse after treatment is stopped. With tofacitinib, both scalp clonality and the number of expanded CD8+ clones among the top 100 scalp clones went down significantly. Higher clonality and more expanded CD8+ clones were observed in lesional scalp than in normal scalp, particularly in alopecia totalis/universalis, a finding suggestive of antigenic drive. Because the treated cohort was small and had just a single nonresponder, larger studies are needed to establish links between baseline CD8+ expansion and response.

Details on this clone: Its recognized antigen is unknown. No much larger clone exists at a distance of one base, and base qualities are not known.

The time point label on this specimen signifies: approximately 4 weeks on oral tofacitinib. Interpreted using the paper, the treatment or condition label stands for: oral pan-JAK inhibitor, 5-10 mg twice daily. Lesional scalp punch biopsies and peripheral blood were collected from alopecia areata patients. PBMCs were separated by density centrifugation and stained for CD3, CD4 and CD8, after which CD4+ and CD8+ T cells were sorted on a FACSAria. Taken from the germline V gene, the CDR1 and CDR2 loops are SQVTM and ANQGSEA. Including the terminal cysteine and phenylalanine, the CDR3 comprises 12 residues. Only the CDR3 region is kept as DNA, spanning 36 bases read in frame from base 1. V is clipped by 4 bases and J by 3 bases, and the sequence between their germline boundaries is 10 bases long. Libraries were constructed by the immunoSEQ multiplex PCR assay. To provide template for TCR sequencing, every sample had RNA extracted and reverse transcribed into cDNA. SuperScript III was used for first-strand cDNA synthesis, primed with a 2:1 mix of oligo-dT and random hexamers. A synthetic immune receptor repertoire was used to gauge amplification bias, and whatever bias remained was removed computationally. As for the authors' bioinformatics: Raw reads were preprocessed to remove errors, and CDR3 was defined according to IMGT conventions as the region from the conserved cysteine to phenylalanine. Clonality was calculated as 1 minus Shannon entropy normalized by log2 of the number of productive unique TCRs. Whether each scalp clone was CD4 or CD8 was inferred by checking scalp TCRbeta sequences against the CD4 and CD8 repertoires from sorted blood. Entries here come from immuneACCESS through TCRdb and include only in-frame sequences with V and J called. Some clones fail to appear in such tables; in the studies checked, an unresolved V gene covers under half of the shortfall, and the cause of the remainder is unknown. V, J and clone size are taken as reported in that table, and D and trimming were inferred from the DNA itself. The sample has 150,000 or so clones on record, about 71% of them singletons. The top ten clones comprise roughly 0.91% of the sample.

The sequence came from a human donor with alopecia areata. Specimen: CD4+ T cells sorted from blood, collected at week 4, from a patient treated with tofacitinib. The rearrangement joined TRBV29-1 to TRBJ2-7; perhaps TRBD1 is the D gene, with 5 bases matching. The CDR3 region reads CSVGQQRYEQYF. The DNA is TGCAGCGTTGGACAGCAGCGCTACGAGCAGTACTTC.